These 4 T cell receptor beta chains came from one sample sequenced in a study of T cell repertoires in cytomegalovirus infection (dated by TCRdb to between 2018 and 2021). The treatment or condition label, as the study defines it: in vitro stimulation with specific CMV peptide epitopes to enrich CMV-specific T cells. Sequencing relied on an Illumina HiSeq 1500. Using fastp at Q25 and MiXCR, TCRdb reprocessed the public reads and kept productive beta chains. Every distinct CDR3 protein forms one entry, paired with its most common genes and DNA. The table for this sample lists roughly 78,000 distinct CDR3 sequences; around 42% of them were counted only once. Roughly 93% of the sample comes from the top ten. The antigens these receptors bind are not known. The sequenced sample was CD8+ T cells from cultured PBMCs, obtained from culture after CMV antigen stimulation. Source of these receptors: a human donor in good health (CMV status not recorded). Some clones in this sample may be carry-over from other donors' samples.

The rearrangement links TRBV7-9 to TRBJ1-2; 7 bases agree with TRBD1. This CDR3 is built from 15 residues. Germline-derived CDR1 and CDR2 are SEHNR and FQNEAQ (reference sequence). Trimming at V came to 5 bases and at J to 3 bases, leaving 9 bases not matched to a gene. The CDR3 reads CASSDRDREDYGYTF. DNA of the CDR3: TGTGCCAGCAGCGACCGGGACAGAGAGGACTATGGCTACACCTTC.

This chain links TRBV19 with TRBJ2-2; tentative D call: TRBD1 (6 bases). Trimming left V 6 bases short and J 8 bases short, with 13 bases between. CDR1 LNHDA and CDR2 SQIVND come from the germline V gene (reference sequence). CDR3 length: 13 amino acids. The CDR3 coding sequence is TGTGCCAGTAGCTTACACAGGGCTGGGGAGCTGTTTTTT. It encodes CASSLHRAGELFF.

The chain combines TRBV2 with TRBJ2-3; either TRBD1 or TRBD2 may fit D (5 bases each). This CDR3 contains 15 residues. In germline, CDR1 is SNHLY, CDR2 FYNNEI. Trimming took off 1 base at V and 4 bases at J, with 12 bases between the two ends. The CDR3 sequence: CASSEDGGIADTQYF. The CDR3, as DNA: TGTGCCAGCAGTGAAGATGGGGGAATCGCAGATACGCAGTATTTT. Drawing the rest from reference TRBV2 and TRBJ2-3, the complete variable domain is EPEVTQTPSHQVTQMGQEVILRCVPISNHLYFYWYRQILGQKVEFLVSFYNNEISEKSEIFDDQFSVERPDGSNFTLKIRSTKLEDSAMYFCASSEDGGIADTQYFGPGTRLTVL.

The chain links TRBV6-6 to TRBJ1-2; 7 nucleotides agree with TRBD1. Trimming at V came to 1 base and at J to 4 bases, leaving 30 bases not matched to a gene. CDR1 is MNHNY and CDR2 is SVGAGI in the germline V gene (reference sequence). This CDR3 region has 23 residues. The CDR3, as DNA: TGTGCCAGCAGTTACTTCCGTCCAGGACAGGTCGGGGTGGCAAGGGACCGGGGCTATGGCTACACCTTC. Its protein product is CASSYFRPGQVGVARDRGYGYTF.